A selection of T cell receptor beta chains follows, all from one sample in a study of OX40 agonist ivuxolimab in advanced cancers. Method: immunoSEQ multiplex PCR; TCRdb's copy keeps in-frame clones and lacks some. The sample has just over 60,000 clones, approximately 90% seen once. Sequences were derived from CD4+ or CD8+ T cells sorted from blood, sampled in a trial of the OX40 agonist ivuxolimab. Receptor source: an adult with an advanced solid tumor such as melanoma, head and neck, liver or kidney cancer. Each CDR3 is given with its conserved first and last residue. D genes are given only for firm matches. The listing skips clone size in some rows; elsewhere it reads once, few, many or a size class.

d_call: TRBD1
clone_size: once
j_call: TRBJ1-2
v_call: TRBV5-6
cdr3_nt: TGTGCCAGCAGCAGGGGGTCGGGACAGACTCTCTATGGCTACACCTTC
cdr3_aa: CASSRGSGQTLYGYTF

d_call: NA
clone_size: NA
j_call: TRBJ2-7
v_call: TRBV6-6
cdr3_nt: TGTGCCAGCAGTTTAGCGGGGACAGTCGAGCAGTACTTC
cdr3_aa: CASSLAGTVEQYF

d_call: NA
clone_size: NA
j_call: TRBJ2-5
v_call: TRBV29-1
cdr3_nt: TGCAGCGTTGTTCAGGGATCAGGGCAAGAGACCCAGTACTTC
cdr3_aa: CSVVQGSGQETQYF

d_call: NA
clone_size: NA
j_call: TRBJ1-1
v_call: TRBV9
cdr3_nt: TGTGCCAGCAGCCCCCACCCGGGAGCCATCCGGGGGGCTGAAGCTTTCTTT
cdr3_aa: CASSPHPGAIRGAEAFF

d_call: NA
clone_size: NA
j_call: TRBJ1-1
v_call: TRBV6-1
cdr3_nt: TGTGCCAGCAGTGATCACGTGAACACTGAAGCTTTCTTT
cdr3_aa: CASSDHVNTEAFF

d_call: NA
clone_size: NA
j_call: TRBJ2-5
v_call: TRBV4-2
cdr3_nt: TGTGCCAGCAGCCAATATCAAGCACAAGAGACCCAGTACTTC
cdr3_aa: CASSQYQAQETQYF

d_call: NA
clone_size: NA
j_call: TRBJ1-5
v_call: TRBV7-2
cdr3_nt: TGTGCCAGCAGCCCCGGCGGAGTAGGGCCCCAGCATTTT
cdr3_aa: CASSPGGVGPQHF

d_call: NA
clone_size: NA
j_call: TRBJ2-1
v_call: TRBV6-4
cdr3_nt: TGTGCCAGCAGTGCGGGCGGGTCCTACAATGAGCAGTTCTTC
cdr3_aa: CASSAGGSYNEQFF

d_call: NA
clone_size: few
j_call: TRBJ1-2
v_call: TRBV5-4
cdr3_nt: TGTGCCAGCAGCTTGGCAGGCCCCTATGGCTACACCTTC
cdr3_aa: CASSLAGPYGYTF

d_call: NA
clone_size: NA
j_call: TRBJ1-5
v_call: TRBV19
cdr3_nt: TGTGCCAGTAGTCGAGGCAAGAGCAATCAGCCCCAGCATTTT
cdr3_aa: CASSRGKSNQPQHF

d_call: TRBD1
clone_size: once
j_call: TRBJ1-6
v_call: TRBV18
cdr3_nt: TGTGCCAGCTCAGCAGGGGGCTCCTATAATTCACCCCTCCACTTT
cdr3_aa: CASSAGGSYNSPLHF

d_call: NA
clone_size: NA
j_call: TRBJ1-1
v_call: TRBV7-3
cdr3_nt: TGTGCCAGCAGCTCCTTGCCGGGATCGAGTGAAGCTTTCTTT
cdr3_aa: CASSSLPGSSEAFF

d_call: NA
clone_size: NA
j_call: TRBJ2-5
v_call: TRBV4-2
cdr3_nt: TGTGCCAGCAGCCAAGGGGAGGCCCAGTACTTC
cdr3_aa: CASSQGEAQYF

d_call: TRBD2
clone_size: NA
j_call: TRBJ2-3
v_call: TRBV11-3
cdr3_nt: TGTGCCAGCAGCTTACGGACTAGCGGAGCCACAGATACGCAGTATTTT
cdr3_aa: CASSLRTSGATDTQYF

d_call: TRBD2
clone_size: NA
j_call: TRBJ2-7
v_call: TRBV11-2
cdr3_nt: TGTGCCAGCAGAGTAACTGGGACTAGCGGGGGCGAGCAGTACTTC
cdr3_aa: CASRVTGTSGGEQYF

d_call: TRBD1
clone_size: NA
j_call: TRBJ2-7
v_call: TRBV27
cdr3_nt: TGTGCCAGCAGTCCCCGAGACAGGGTTGATTACGAGCAGTACTTC
cdr3_aa: CASSPRDRVDYEQYF

d_call: NA
clone_size: NA
j_call: TRBJ2-3
v_call: TRBV4-1
cdr3_nt: TGCGCCAGCAGCTCGAGCGGTGGGGATACGCAGTATTTT
cdr3_aa: CASSSSGGDTQYF

d_call: TRBD2
clone_size: NA
j_call: TRBJ2-1
v_call: TRBV27
cdr3_nt: TGTGCCAGCAGTTTAGGACTAGCGGGAGGGGAGCAGTTCTTC
cdr3_aa: CASSLGLAGGEQFF

d_call: TRBD2
clone_size: NA
j_call: TRBJ2-5
v_call: TRBV7-9
cdr3_nt: TGTGCCAGCAGCTCTACCGGGACTAGCGGCCAAGGAGAGCAGTACTTC
cdr3_aa: CASSSTGTSGQGEQYF

d_call: TRBD1
clone_size: NA
j_call: TRBJ2-6
v_call: TRBV28
cdr3_nt: TGTGCCAGCAGTTACGGACAGGGGCGGGCGGGAGCCTGGACTCACTCTGGGGCCAACGTCCTGACTTTC
cdr3_aa: CASSYGQGRAGAWTHSGANVLTF

d_call: NA
clone_size: NA
j_call: TRBJ2-5
v_call: TRBV5-4
cdr3_nt: TGTGCCAGCAGCTTGGGGACGGGGGTGGAGACCCAGTACTTC
cdr3_aa: CASSLGTGVETQYF

d_call: TRBD2
clone_size: NA
j_call: TRBJ2-5
v_call: TRBV7-2
cdr3_nt: TGTGCCAGCAGCTTAAGCGGGGAGATAGAGACCCAGTACTTC
cdr3_aa: CASSLSGEIETQYF

d_call: TRBD2
clone_size: NA
j_call: TRBJ2-7
v_call: TRBV2
cdr3_nt: TGTGCCAGCAGTGGGTCATCCGGGAGGGTAGGGGAGCAGTACTTC
cdr3_aa: CASSGSSGRVGEQYF

d_call: NA
clone_size: once
j_call: TRBJ2-3
v_call: TRBV5-4
cdr3_nt: TGTGCCAGCAGCTTGGCATCAGATACGCAGTATTTT
cdr3_aa: CASSLASDTQYF

d_call: TRBD2
clone_size: once
j_call: TRBJ2-1
v_call: TRBV2
cdr3_nt: TGTGCCAGCAGTGAACAGCGGGAGTCCTACAATGAGCAGTTCTTC
cdr3_aa: CASSEQRESYNEQFF

d_call: NA
clone_size: NA
j_call: TRBJ1-1
v_call: TRBV7-8
cdr3_nt: TGTGCCAGCACCCTAGGGGGTAGGACTGAAGCTTTCTTT
cdr3_aa: CASTLGGRTEAFF

d_call: NA
clone_size: NA
j_call: TRBJ2-3
v_call: TRBV19
cdr3_nt: TGTGCCAGTAGTCCGGGGACCACAGATACGCAGTATTTT
cdr3_aa: CASSPGTTDTQYF

d_call: TRBD2
clone_size: NA
j_call: TRBJ2-6
v_call: TRBV2
cdr3_nt: TGTGCCAGCAGGCTAGCGGAAAGCTCTGGGGCCAACGTCCTGACTTTC
cdr3_aa: CASRLAESSGANVLTF

d_call: NA
clone_size: NA
j_call: TRBJ2-3
v_call: TRBV5-6
cdr3_nt: TGTGCCAGCAGCTTGGAGAACACAGATACGCAGTATTTT
cdr3_aa: CASSLENTDTQYF

d_call: TRBD1
clone_size: once
j_call: TRBJ1-2
v_call: TRBV18
cdr3_nt: TGTGCCAGCTCACCGTCTAACAGGGGGATTGTGTATGGCTACACCTTC
cdr3_aa: CASSPSNRGIVYGYTF

d_call: TRBD1
clone_size: NA
j_call: TRBJ2-3
v_call: TRBV6-1
cdr3_nt: TGTGCCAGCAGTACCGGGACAGCAGTCACAGATACGCAGTATTTT
cdr3_aa: CASSTGTAVTDTQYF

d_call: NA
clone_size: NA
j_call: TRBJ2-7
v_call: TRBV7-3
cdr3_nt: TGTGCCAGCAGCTTGTTCCGGACATCGTCCTACGAGCAGTACTTC
cdr3_aa: CASSLFRTSSYEQYF

d_call: NA
clone_size: NA
j_call: TRBJ1-2
v_call: TRBV29-1
cdr3_nt: TGCAGCGTTGGGGGGTCGGGGGGCGCGGACTATGGCTACACCTTC
cdr3_aa: CSVGGSGGADYGYTF

d_call: TRBD2
clone_size: NA
j_call: TRBJ2-4
v_call: TRBV18
cdr3_nt: TGTGCCAGCTCACCGGCTAGCGGGGTAGCCAAAAACATTCAGTACTTC
cdr3_aa: CASSPASGVAKNIQYF

d_call: TRBD2
clone_size: NA
j_call: TRBJ2-5
v_call: TRBV19
cdr3_nt: TGTGCCAGTAGTATGCGGGGGACCGGGTGGCAAGAGACCCAGTACTTC
cdr3_aa: CASSMRGTGWQETQYF

d_call: NA
clone_size: NA
j_call: TRBJ2-7
v_call: TRBV19
cdr3_nt: TGTGCCAGTAGTATCTCTAGGACGCATTACGAGCAGTACTTC
cdr3_aa: CASSISRTHYEQYF

d_call: NA
clone_size: NA
j_call: TRBJ2-1
v_call: TRBV14
cdr3_nt: TGTGCCAGCAGCCCCCGTTACGTAGGCAATGAGCAGTTCTTC
cdr3_aa: CASSPRYVGNEQFF

d_call: NA
clone_size: once
j_call: TRBJ1-5
v_call: TRBV7-8
cdr3_nt: TGTGCCAGCAGCTTACGGGCCGACAATCAGCCCCAGCATTTT
cdr3_aa: CASSLRADNQPQHF

d_call: NA
clone_size: NA
j_call: TRBJ2-3
v_call: TRBV6-6
cdr3_nt: TGTGCCAGCAGCACACTTGTGGATACGCAGTATTTT
cdr3_aa: CASSTLVDTQYF

d_call: NA
clone_size: NA
j_call: TRBJ2-6
v_call: TRBV28
cdr3_nt: TGTGCCAGCAGGTCAGGGGCTGGGGCCAACGTCCTGACTTTC
cdr3_aa: CASRSGAGANVLTF

d_call: NA
clone_size: few
j_call: TRBJ1-4
v_call: TRBV5-5
cdr3_nt: TGTGCCAGCAGCTTGGAAAGAGCAACTAATGAAAAACTGTTTTTT
cdr3_aa: CASSLERATNEKLFF

d_call: NA
clone_size: NA
j_call: TRBJ1-5
v_call: TRBV9
cdr3_nt: TGTGCCGGGTCTTTGATCCCCTATAATCAGCCCCAGCATTTT
cdr3_aa: CAGSLIPYNQPQHF

d_call: TRBD1
clone_size: NA
j_call: TRBJ2-1
v_call: TRBV5-1
cdr3_nt: TGCGCCAGCAGCTTGGCGGCAGGGGGATTAGATGAGCAGTTCTTC
cdr3_aa: CASSLAAGGLDEQFF

d_call: NA
clone_size: NA
j_call: TRBJ1-4
v_call: TRBV15
cdr3_nt: TGTGCCACCAGCAGGCCCGGGGCGGGTGATGAAAAACTGTTTTTT
cdr3_aa: CATSRPGAGDEKLFF

d_call: NA
clone_size: NA
j_call: TRBJ1-5
v_call: TRBV27
cdr3_nt: TGTGCCAGCAGTTTGTCCGGGCTTGGTCAGCCCCAGCATTTT
cdr3_aa: CASSLSGLGQPQHF

d_call: TRBD2
clone_size: once
j_call: TRBJ2-2
v_call: TRBV6-1
cdr3_nt: TGTGCCAGCAGTGAAGGGACTAGCGGGACGAACACCGGGGAGCTGTTTTTT
cdr3_aa: CASSEGTSGTNTGELFF